The 14 T cell receptor beta chains presented below share a single source sample, sequenced in a study of tumor and adjacent non-tumor tissue in lung cancer. Three rounds of nested PCR, following a modified ARM-PCR protocol, produced the TCRbeta library. TCRdb used MiXCR to reprocess the multiplex PCR reads, holding one entry per CDR3 protein. The table includes fewer than 130,000 distinct CDR3 sequences, roughly 84% detected once. The template was RNA from unsorted bulk tissue. The specimen sequenced was lung tumor tissue. The receptors were sampled from a man between 65 and 85 years old with non-small cell lung cancer.

The chain recombines TRBV11-1 with TRBJ1-2; D is undetermined. There are 12 residues in the CDR3. Trimming removed 7 bases from V and 5 bases from J, with 11 bases in between. The V gene's germline CDR1 is SGHAT and CDR2 FQDESV (reference sequence). The CDR3 DNA reads TGTGCCAGCAACTCATATAGATATGGCTACACCTTC. It encodes CASNSYRYGYTF.

With respect to this clonotype: An end of the junction does not agree with germline; a read error may underlie this. This chain connects TRBV11-2 to TRBJ2-3; D perhaps matches TRBD1 (5 bases). The CDR3 spans 14 residues. Germline lookup yields CDR1 SGHAT and CDR2 FQNNGV. The CDR3, as DNA: TGTGCTAACAGCCTAACCCCAGGGTCAAATACGCAGTTTTTT. Translated, it gives CANSLTPGSNTQFF.

Details on this clonotype: Just one base apart from a much larger clone, this may be a read error. Lacking the conserved final phenylalanine or tryptophan, this CDR3 likely reflects a read error. The chain has TRBV28 and TRBJ2-7, with D maybe TRBD2 (6 bases). CDR3 length equals 12 residues. The V and J ends lost 5 bases and 3 bases respectively, with 8 bases between them. Per germline, CDR1 MDHEN and CDR2 SYDVKM. Here the CDR3 reads CASSPGGYEQYL. The CDR3, as DNA: TGTGCCAGCAGTCCCGGGGGCTACGAGCAGTACCTC.

The chain carries TRBV4-1 and TRBJ2-1, with D possibly TRBD1 on 6 matching bases. Germline values: CDR1 MGHRA, CDR2 YSYEKL. This CDR3 contains 20 residues. V dropped 6 bases and J dropped 2 bases, with 29 bases sitting between them. The CDR3 nucleotides are TGCGCCAGCAGGCAATTAATAGGGGGACCCGGAACAGAGACCTACAATGAGCAGTTCTTC. Amino acids: CASRQLIGGPGTETYNEQFF.

This clonotype occurred a few times. Since no conserved phenylalanine or tryptophan closes the CDR3, a read error is the likely cause. It is unclear where the CDR3 begins or ends on the DNA, so no DNA is shown, and the CDR3 is as TCRdb lists it. The genes are TRBV6-6 and TRBJ2-1. CDR1 is MNHNY, CDR2 SVGAGI, per germline (reference sequence). The CDR3 spans 10 residues, counting both ends. The CDR3 spells CASATYEKFL.

CDR3 in amino acids: CVGSWTGLSTEAFF. CDR3 in DNA: TGTGTCGGCAGCTGGACAGGGTTAAGCACTGAAGCTTTCTTT. This chain uses TRBV6-5 with TRBJ1-1, with 8 bases aligning to TRBD1. The CDR3 loop spans 14 amino acids. The V gene's germline CDR1 is MNHEY and CDR2 SVGAGI.

Within the sample, this clonotype is medium-sized (0.01 to 0.1%). This chain links TRBV12-3 or TRBV12-4 with TRBJ2-1; possibly TRBD1 for D (6 bases). The CDR3 sequence is 14 residues long. V shed 5 bases and J shed 5 bases, with 13 bases lying between them. The CDR3 loop is CASSKMGAHNEQFF. The DNA of the CDR3 is TGTGCCAGCAGTAAAATGGGGGCCCACAATGAGCAGTTCTTC.

V usage is TRBV18 and J usage is TRBJ1-4; no firm D call. The CDR3 covers 13 residues. V was clipped by 3 bases and J by 14 bases, with 16 bases between them. Germline CDR1 reads KGHSH; CDR2 reads LQKENI. This chain's CDR3 is CASSPPGTESLFF. The DNA for the CDR3 is TGTGCCAGCTCACCTCCAGGAACGGAAAGTCTGTTTTTT.

About this clonotype: At one boundary the junction diverges from the germline segment, which might be a read error. The chain couples TRBV7-9 to TRBJ1-1; no clear D. This CDR3 is built from 14 residues. Germline V lookup: CDR1 SEHNR, CDR2 FQNEAQ (reference sequence). CDR3 loop: CASSQKGRSTEAFF. The CDR3 DNA reads as TGTGCCAGCAGCCAAAAGGGAAGAAGCACTGAGGCTTTCTTT.

Notes on this clonotype: One junction end disagrees with the germline gene, perhaps due to a read error. The chain joins TRBV5-4 to TRBJ2-7, with D possibly being TRBD1 or TRBD2 (5 bases each). The length of the CDR3 is 15 residues. Germline V gene sequence: CDR1 SGHNT, CDR2 YYREEE (reference sequence). CDR3 loop: CANSLGPGPTYEQYF. In DNA form, the CDR3 reads TGTGCCAACAGTTTGGGACCGGGACCGACCTATGAGCAGTACTTC.

This clonotype was detected once. One base away lies a much larger clone, so this may be a sequencing read error. This chain connects TRBV30 to TRBJ2-1; TRBD2 matches at 7 bases. The length of the CDR3 is 17 residues. Trimming removed 1 base from V and 0 bases from J; junction bases left unmatched: 9. From germline, CDR1 is GTSNPN and CDR2 SVGIG (reference sequence). The CDR3: CAWSGGSERSSYNEQFF. The CDR3 nucleotides read TGTGCCTGGAGTGGCGGGAGCGAGCGTAGCTCCTACAATGAGCAGTTCTTC.

Of note for this clonotype: A much larger clone differs from this one at a single base, so this may be a read error. The rearrangement joins TRBV2 to TRBJ1-1; D is uncertain. The germline V gene has CDR1 SNHLY and CDR2 FYNNEI. This CDR3 has 15 amino acids. The CDR3 DNA follows: TGTGCCAGCAAGCGGCTGGTACAGTCGAACACTGAATCTTTCTTT. Protein sequence: CASKRLVQSNTESFF.

Notes on this clonotype: This could be a read error, since a much larger clone is one nucleotide away. This chain joins TRBV20-1 and TRBJ1-6, with D possibly TRBD1 on 5 matching bases. V was cut by 6 bases and J by 6 bases, with 15 bases left in between. In germline, CDR1 is DFQATT, CDR2 SNEGSKA (reference sequence). The length of the CDR3 is 14 residues. The CDR3 nucleotides read TGCAGTGCAACATTTGGACATGTTAATTCACCCCTCCACTTT. It codes for CSATFGHVNSPLHF.

In regard to this clonotype: One end of the junction fails to match germline, which may point to a read error. The chain joins TRBV6-2 or TRBV6-3 to TRBJ2-3; 9 bases line up with TRBD1. The CDR3 runs 16 residues. Germline V gives CDR1 MNHEY, CDR2 SVGEGT. The CDR3 loop is CASTRSDRGGTDTQYF. CDR3 bases: TGTGCCAGCACTAGGTCGGACAGGGGAGGAACAGATACACAGTATTTT.